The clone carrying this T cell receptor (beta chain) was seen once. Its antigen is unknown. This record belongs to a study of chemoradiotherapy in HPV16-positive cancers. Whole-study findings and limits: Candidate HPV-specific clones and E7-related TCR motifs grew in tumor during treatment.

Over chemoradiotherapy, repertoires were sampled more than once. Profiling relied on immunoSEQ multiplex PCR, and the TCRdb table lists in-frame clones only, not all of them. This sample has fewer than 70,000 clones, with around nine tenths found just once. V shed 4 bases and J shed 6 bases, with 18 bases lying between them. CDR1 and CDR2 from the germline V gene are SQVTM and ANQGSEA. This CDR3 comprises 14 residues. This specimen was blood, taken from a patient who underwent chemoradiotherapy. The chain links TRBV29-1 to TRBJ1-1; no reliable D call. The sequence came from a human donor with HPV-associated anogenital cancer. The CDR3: CSVAALEGLPEAFF. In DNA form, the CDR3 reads TGCAGCGTTGCCGCTCTGGAGGGTTTGCCTGAAGCTTTCTTT.